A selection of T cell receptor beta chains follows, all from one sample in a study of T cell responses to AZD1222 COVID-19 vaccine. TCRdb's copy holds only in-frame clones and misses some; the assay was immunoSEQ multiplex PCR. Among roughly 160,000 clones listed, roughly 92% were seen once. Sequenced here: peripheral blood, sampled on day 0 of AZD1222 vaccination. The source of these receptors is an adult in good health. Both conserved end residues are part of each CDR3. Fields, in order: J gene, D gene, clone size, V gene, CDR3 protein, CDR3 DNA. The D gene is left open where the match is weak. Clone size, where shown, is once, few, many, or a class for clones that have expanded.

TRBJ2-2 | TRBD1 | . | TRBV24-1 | CATSESGTGSRELFF | TGTGCCACCAGTGAGTCCGGGACAGGGAGCCGGGAGCTGTTTTTT
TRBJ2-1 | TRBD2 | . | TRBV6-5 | CASSRSGGGYNEQFF | TGTGCCAGCAGTCGAAGCGGGGGAGGGTACAATGAGCAGTTCTTC
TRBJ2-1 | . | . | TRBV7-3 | CASSLTGGQNEQFF | TGTGCCAGCAGCTTAACAGGCGGACAAAATGAGCAGTTCTTC
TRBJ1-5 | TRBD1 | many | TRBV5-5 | CASSPAGGRQPQHF | TGTGCCAGCAGCCCTGCAGGGGGCCGGCAGCCCCAGCATTTT
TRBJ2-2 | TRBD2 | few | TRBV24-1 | CATSGGLTNTGELFF | TGTGCCACCAGTGGGGGACTAACGAACACCGGGGAGCTGTTTTTT
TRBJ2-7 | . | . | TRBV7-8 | CASSSWTGVMNF | TGTGCCAGCAGCTCATGGACGGGGGTAATGAACTTC
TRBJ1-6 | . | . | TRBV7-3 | CASSVTGRDSPLHF | TGTGCCAGCAGCGTCACAGGGAGGGATTCACCCCTCCACTTT
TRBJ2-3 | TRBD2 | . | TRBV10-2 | CASRGLAADTQYF | TGCGCCAGCCGGGGACTAGCGGCAGATACGCAGTATTTT
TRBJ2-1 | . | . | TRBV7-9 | CASSPNTPSYNEQFF | TGTGCCAGCAGCCCCAACACCCCCTCCTACAATGAGCAGTTCTTC
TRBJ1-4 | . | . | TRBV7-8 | CASSPRGANEKLFF | TGTGCCAGCAGTCCCCGGGGGGCTAATGAAAAACTGTTTTTT
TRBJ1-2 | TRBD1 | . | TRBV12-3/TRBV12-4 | CASSDRAGYGYTF | TGTGCCAGCAGCGACAGGGCGGGCTATGGCTACACCTTC
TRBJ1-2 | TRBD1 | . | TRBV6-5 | CASSYTPTGHYGYTF | TGTGCCAGCAGTTACACCCCGACAGGGCACTATGGCTACACCTTC
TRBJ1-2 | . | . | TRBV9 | CASSVGTGYTF | TGTGCCAGCAGCGTAGGGACCGGCTACACCTTC
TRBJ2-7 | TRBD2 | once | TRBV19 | CASRYSGSYEQYF | TGTGCCAGTCGGTATAGCGGGAGCTACGAGCAGTACTTC
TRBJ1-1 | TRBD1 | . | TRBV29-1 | CSVGGQGGQTEAFF | TGCAGCGTTGGAGGGCAGGGGGGACAGACTGAAGCTTTCTTT
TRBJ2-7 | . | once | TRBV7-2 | CASSSQGGTSYEQYF | TGTGCCAGCAGCTCGCAAGGGGGGACCTCCTACGAGCAGTACTTC
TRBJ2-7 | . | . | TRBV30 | CAWAPGARRTYEQYF | TGTGCCTGGGCGCCCGGGGCCCGAAGAACCTACGAGCAGTACTTC
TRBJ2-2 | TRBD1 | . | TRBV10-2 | CASSESDRENTGELFF | TGCGCCAGCAGTGAGTCGGACAGGGAGAACACCGGGGAGCTGTTTTTT
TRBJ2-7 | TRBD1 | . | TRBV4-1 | CASSQDGGVETGWHEQYF | TGCGCCAGCAGCCAAGATGGAGGAGTGGAGACAGGGTGGCACGAGCAGTACTTC
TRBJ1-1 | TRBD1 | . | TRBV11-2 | CASSWARGLGEAFF | TGTGCCAGCAGCTGGGCCAGGGGGCTAGGTGAAGCTTTCTTT